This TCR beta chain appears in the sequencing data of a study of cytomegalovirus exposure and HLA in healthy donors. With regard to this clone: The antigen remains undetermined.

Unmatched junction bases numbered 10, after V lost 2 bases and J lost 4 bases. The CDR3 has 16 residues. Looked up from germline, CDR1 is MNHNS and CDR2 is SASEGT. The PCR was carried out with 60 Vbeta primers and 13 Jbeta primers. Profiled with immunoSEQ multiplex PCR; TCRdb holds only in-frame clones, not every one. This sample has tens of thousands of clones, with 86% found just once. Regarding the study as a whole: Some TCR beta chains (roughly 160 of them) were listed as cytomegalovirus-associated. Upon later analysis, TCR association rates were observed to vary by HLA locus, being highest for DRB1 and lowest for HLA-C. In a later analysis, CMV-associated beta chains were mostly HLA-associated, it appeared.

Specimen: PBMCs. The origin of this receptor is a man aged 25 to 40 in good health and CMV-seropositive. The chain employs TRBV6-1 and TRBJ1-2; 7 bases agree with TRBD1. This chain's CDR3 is CASSERGGGWGYGYTF. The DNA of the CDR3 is TGTGCCAGCAGTGAAAGAGGGGGCGGGTGGGGCTATGGCTACACCTTC.